The 8 T cell receptor beta chains below were found in one sample sequenced in a study of blood T cell repertoires in COVID-19. Profiled with immunoSEQ multiplex PCR; TCRdb holds only in-frame clones, not every one. Of about 47,000 clones in the sample, more than 80% were seen once. The sequencing sample was made of peripheral blood. These TCRs come from a man between 65 and 79 years old with active COVID-19.

This clone was recorded a few times. This chain joins TRBV7-9 and TRBJ1-5, with D unclear. The ends were cut back, 3 bases at V and 10 bases at J, with 10 bases in the middle. The germline gives CDR1 SEHNR, CDR2 FQNEAQ (reference sequence). This CDR3 is built from 12 residues. Written as DNA, the CDR3 is TGTGCCAGCAGCTTTCAGTCACATCCCCAGCATTTT. Translation: CASSFQSHPQHF. Supplemented by reference TRBV7-9 and TRBJ1-5, the full variable domain reads DTGVSQNPRHKITKRGQNVTFRCDPISEHNRLYWYRQTLGQGPEFLTYFQNEAQLEKSRLLSDRFSAERPKGSFSTLEIQRTEQGDSAMYLCASSFQSHPQHFGDGTRLSIL.

The rearrangement uses TRBV19 and TRBJ1-3; D unresolved. Trimming pared 6 bases from V and 0 bases from J, leaving 9 bases between. The CDR3 is 14 residues long. Germline V CDR1 and CDR2: LNHDA, SQIVND (reference sequence). For the CDR3, the DNA is TGTGCCAGTAGAGAGGGAAGCTCTGGAAACACCATATATTTT. This translates into CASREGSSGNTIYF.

This chain joins TRBV6-2 or TRBV6-3 and TRBJ1-4, with D possibly being TRBD1 (6 bases). The V gene's germline CDR1 is MNHEY and CDR2 SVGEGT. The CDR3 spans 14 residues. V lost 6 bases to trimming and J lost 7 bases, with 15 bases between them. Written as DNA, the CDR3 is TGTGCCAGCAGACCTACAGGGATGGCTGAAAAACTGTTTTTT. Translated: CASRPTGMAEKLFF.

The chain employs TRBV19 and TRBJ2-5; 9 nucleotides match TRBD2. Germline V gives CDR1 LNHDA, CDR2 SQIVND (reference sequence). V lost 5 bases, J lost 5 bases, and 9 bases stayed unmatched. The CDR3 is 15 residues long. The CDR3 protein is CASSQQAGGGETQYF. CDR3 nucleotide sequence: TGTGCCAGTAGTCAACAAGCGGGGGGTGGTGAGACCCAGTACTTC.

This chain joins TRBV7-9 and TRBJ1-5; 11 positions match TRBD1. This CDR3 region has 17 residues. CDR1 SEHNR and CDR2 FQNEAQ come from the germline V gene (reference sequence). The V segment lost 4 bases and the J segment 5 bases; nucleotides outside the gene matches: 10. The CDR3 loop reads CASSWWTGGRGHQPQHF. The DNA for the CDR3 is TGTGCCAGCAGCTGGTGGACAGGGGGCAGGGGACATCAGCCCCAGCATTTT.

Points on this clone: An end of the junction differs from the germline gene, which may be a read error. V and J are TRBV7-7 and TRBJ2-2; TRBD1 matches at 7 bases. CDR1 and CDR2 from the germline V gene are SSHAT and FNYEAQ (reference sequence). The CDR3 extends over 17 amino acids. CDR3 nucleotide sequence: TGTGCTAGCAGCCTAACGGTGCAGGGGGTAGTCACCGGGGAGCTGTTTTTT. Protein sequence: CASSLTVQGVVTGELFF. The full variable domain, completed using reference TRBV7-7 and TRBJ2-2, is GAGVSQSPRYKVTKRGQDVTLRCDPISSHATLYWYQQALGQGPEFLTYFNYEAQPDKSGLPSDRFSAERPEGSISTLTIQRTEQRDSAMYRCASSLTVQGVVTGELFFGEGSRLTVL.

This chain links TRBV7-6 with TRBJ1-5; 8 nucleotides align to TRBD1. Trimming cost V 3 bases and J 2 bases; bases outside gene matches: 6. The germline CDR1 and CDR2 sequences are SGHVS and FNYEAQ. The CDR3 is made up of 16 amino acids. The CDR3 DNA reads as TGTGCCAGCAGCTTGATTCCGGGACAGGGCAATCAGCCCCAGCATTTT. Encoded protein: CASSLIPGQGNQPQHF. The full variable domain, in which reference TRBV7-6 and TRBJ1-5 provide the parts outside the CDR3, is GAGVSQSPRYKVTKRGQDVALRCDPISGHVSLYWYRQALGQGPEFLTYFNYEAQQDKSGLPNDRFSAERPEGSISTLTIQRTEQRDSAMYRCASSLIPGQGNQPQHFGDGTRLSIL.

J is TRBJ2-3 and V is TRBV4-3; unclear D gene. Germline CDR1 and CDR2: LGHNA and YSLEER. The V and J ends lost 1 base and 0 bases respectively, with 8 bases between them. The CDR3 totals 15 residues. CDR3 sequence reads: CASSQGLTSTDTQYF. CDR3 coding DNA: TGCGCCAGCAGCCAAGGACTCACTAGCACAGATACGCAGTATTTT.